This TCR beta chain was sequenced for a study of tissue T cells after allogeneic stem cell transplantation. Method: immunoSEQ multiplex PCR; TCRdb's copy keeps in-frame clones and lacks some. The sample consists of tens of thousands of clones, roughly four fifths of them appearing once. Study-level results: Some tissue clones might be persisting host cells; their alloreactivity or antigen specificity was not determined. Tissue-detected TCR repertoire was only partly captured by blood and spleen T cells. Within patients, tissue anatomy strongly shaped TCR repertoire composition.

This clone was detected only a few times. Its antigen is undetermined. Gene names denote mouse genes. The read ends 1 residue before the CDR3 terminus; that terminus is restored from the germline J gene. The CDR3 length is 14 residues. V was clipped by 4 bases and J by 2 bases; unmatched bases: 1. Germline values: CDR1 NSQYPW, CDR2 LRSPGD (reference sequence). The sequenced sample consisted of sorted cells pooled from one or two spleens. The chain uses TRBV1 and TRBJ2-2; 7 positions agree with TRBD2. The clonotype was recovered from a pool of C57BL/6 mice in good health. The CDR3 sequence is CTCSDWGNTGQLYF. The sequenced CDR3 bases are TGCACCTGCAGTGACTGGGGTAACACCGGGCAGCTCTAC.